Following are 29 T cell receptor beta chains from one sample sequenced in a study of blood T cell repertoires in COVID-19. Assay used: immunoSEQ multiplex PCR; TCRdb lists only in-frame clones, some missing. The table has 70,000 or so clones, about nine tenths seen once; the top ten hold approximately 1.5%. The sequenced material came from peripheral blood. These receptor sequences come from a man over 45 with acute or convalescent COVID-19.

The J gene is TRBJ2-1, the V gene TRBV19; maybe TRBD1 (5 bases). V was pared by 1 base and J by 7 bases, with 14 bases between. CDR3 length: 15 residues. CDR1 is LNHDA and CDR2 is SQIVND in the germline V gene (reference sequence). The CDR3 is CASSIVSAPGNEQFF. CDR3 nucleotide sequence: TGTGCCAGTAGTATAGTTTCCGCACCAGGGAATGAGCAGTTCTTC.

This clone appeared a few times. The chain recombines TRBV7-2 with TRBJ1-5; D perhaps matches TRBD1 (5 bases). V lost 3 bases and J lost 0, with 9 bases in between. The CDR3 has 15 amino acids. The germline CDR1 and CDR2 sequences are SGHTA and FQGNSA. As DNA, the CDR3 is TGTGCCAGCAGCTTCCAGGGCAATAGCAATCAGCCCCAGCATTTT. Translation gives CASSFQGNSNQPQHF.

V gene TRBV10-1 combines with J gene TRBJ2-2, with D perhaps TRBD1 (6 bases). The CDR3 loop spans 14 amino acids. Germline V gene lookup returns CDR1 WNHNN and CDR2 SYGVQD (reference sequence). Trimming shortened V by 6 bases and J by 5 bases, and 13 bases separated the two germline ends. CDR3 coding DNA: TGCGCCAGCAGCACCGGGACACCAACCGGGGAGCTGTTTTTT. Translation: CASSTGTPTGELFF.

The V and J genes are TRBV5-4 and TRBJ2-1; no firm D call. V shed 0 bases and J shed 2 bases, with 9 bases lying between them. CDR3 size: 15 residues. Germline CDR1 reads SGHNT; CDR2 reads YYREEE (reference sequence). CDR3 sequence (DNA): TGTGCCAGCAGCTTGGACAGCCCAACCTACAATGAGCAGTTCTTC. It is translated as CASSLDSPTYNEQFF. Supplemented by reference TRBV5-4 and TRBJ2-1, the full variable domain reads ETGVTQSPTHLIKTRGQQVTLRCSSQSGHNTVSWYQQALGQGPQFIFQYYREEENGRGNFPPRFSGLQFPNYSSELNVNALELDDSALYLCASSLDSPTYNEQFFGPGTRLTVL.

The rearrangement links TRBV18 to TRBJ1-3; weak D call: TRBD1 (6 bases). Germline V lookup: CDR1 KGHSH, CDR2 LQKENI. V lost 3 bases and J lost 2, with 17 bases in between. CDR3 length: 17 residues. CDR3 DNA: TGTGCCAGCTCACCGACCGGGCTTAAGGGGGCTGGAAACACCATATATTTT. It translates to CASSPTGLKGAGNTIYF.

The chain is built from TRBV27 and TRBJ1-5; 9 nucleotides align to TRBD1. The junction had 14 bases not matched to a gene; V was cut back by 5 bases and J by 0 bases. The germline V gene has CDR1 MNHEY and CDR2 SMNVEV (reference sequence). The CDR3 consists of 19 residues. In DNA form, the CDR3 reads TGTGCCAGCAGTCCTTTCCCGGGACAGGGTAAATATAGCAATCAGCCCCAGCATTTT. It encodes CASSPFPGQGKYSNQPQHF.

The J gene is TRBJ2-3, the V gene TRBV29-1, with 7 positions matching TRBD2. Trimming took 6 bases from V and 4 from J; bases not matched to a gene: 4. The germline V gene has CDR1 SQVTM and CDR2 ANQGSEA. The CDR3 covers 12 residues. CDR3 amino acids: CSVRLAPDTQYF. The CDR3 nucleotides read TGCAGCGTGAGACTAGCCCCAGATACGCAGTATTTT.

The V and J genes are TRBV5-1 and TRBJ2-3; 7 bases match TRBD1. Trimming at V came to 5 bases and at J to 5 bases, leaving 8 bases not matched to a gene. The CDR3 runs 14 residues. Germline V lookup: CDR1 SGHRS, CDR2 YFSETQ. The chain's CDR3 is CASRSGTAKDTQYF. As DNA, the CDR3 is TGCGCCAGCAGGTCCGGGACAGCCAAAGATACGCAGTATTTT.

The chain links TRBV27 to TRBJ2-1; 7 bases line up with TRBD1. CDR1 MNHEY and CDR2 SMNVEV come from the germline V gene (reference sequence). With 5 bases clipped from V and 10 bases from J, the junction kept 5 bases outside the gene matches. The CDR3 sequence is 12 residues long. In DNA, the CDR3 is TGTGCCAGCAGTCCCCCAGGGGGAGAGCAGTTCTTC. Translating it yields CASSPPGGEQFF.

The chain employs TRBV12-5 and TRBJ1-1; D might be TRBD1 (5 bases). Trimming removed 3 bases from V and 5 bases from J, with 13 bases in between. The CDR3 consists of 14 residues. Germline V gives CDR1 LGHNT, CDR2 FRNRAP. This CDR3 is CASGLNGGYTEAFF. The DNA of the CDR3 is TGTGCTAGTGGTTTAAACGGGGGATATACTGAAGCTTTCTTT. The full variable domain, its missing parts supplied by reference TRBV12-5 and TRBJ1-1, is DARVTQTPRHKVTEMGQEVTMRCQPILGHNTVFWYRQTMMQGLELLAYFRNRAPLDDSGMPKDRFSAEMPDATLATLKIQPSEPRDSAVYFCASGLNGGYTEAFFGQGTRLTVV.

The chain has TRBV19 and TRBJ1-1; perhaps TRBD1 as D (5 bases). This CDR3 has 14 residues. The germline CDR1 and CDR2 sequences are LNHDA and SQIVND (reference sequence). The germline V and J ends were trimmed by 3 bases and 4 bases, with 12 bases remaining between them. The CDR3 loop reads CASSIAGVVTEAFF. The CDR3 nucleotides are TGTGCCAGTAGTATCGCGGGGGTGGTCACTGAAGCTTTCTTT.

J is TRBJ1-5 and V is TRBV19; 9 bases are a match to TRBD1. V was pared by 6 bases and J by 0 bases, with 6 bases of the junction left unmatched. This CDR3 has 16 amino acids. CDR1 is LNHDA, CDR2 SQIVND, per germline (reference sequence). CDR3 protein: CASSNTGGFSNQPQHF. The CDR3 region has the DNA TGTGCCAGTAGCAATACAGGGGGCTTTAGCAATCAGCCCCAGCATTTT.

V gene TRBV2 combines with J gene TRBJ1-2; TRBD1 might be the D (6 bases). V was pared by 4 bases and J by 4 bases, with 13 bases between. Per the germline V gene, CDR1 is SNHLY and CDR2 is FYNNEI. The CDR3 has 14 amino acids. DNA of the CDR3: TGTGCCAGCAGTGGGGACGCCAGGGGCTATGGCTACACCTTC. Its translation: CASSGDARGYGYTF.

V and J are TRBV10-3 and TRBJ1-5; 7 bases match TRBD1. V lost 5 bases and J lost 4; bases outside the gene matches: 5. The germline V gene encodes CDR1 ENHRY and CDR2 SYGVKD. This CDR3 is built from 14 residues. The CDR3: CAISPGQPNQPQHF. The CDR3 bases are TGTGCCATCAGTCCGGGACAGCCTAATCAGCCCCAGCATTTT.

The chain joins TRBV5-1 to TRBJ1-1; D remains ambiguous. Germline CDR1 is SGHRS and CDR2 is YFSETQ. The V and J ends lost 6 bases and 3 bases respectively, with 15 bases between them. This CDR3 is 14 amino acids long. The CDR3 coding sequence is TGCGCCAGCAATTCGGGAGTCAAGGACACTGAAGCTTTCTTT. It codes for CASNSGVKDTEAFF.

V is TRBV4-2 and J is TRBJ2-2; 7 bases agree with TRBD2. The CDR3 is 17 residues long. Germline values: CDR1 LGHNA, CDR2 YNFKEQ. With V trimmed by 0 bases and J by 6 bases, 10 bases remained unmatched. This CDR3 reads CASSQDLGGSVAGELFF. Written as DNA, the CDR3 is TGTGCCAGCAGCCAAGATCTTGGCGGGAGTGTTGCCGGGGAGCTGTTTTTT.

V usage is TRBV18 and J usage is TRBJ2-3; TRBD1 aligns across 7 bases. CDR3 length equals 15 residues. V trimming: 3 bases; J trimming: 2 bases; junction bases outside the gene matches: 5. Per the germline V gene, CDR1 is KGHSH and CDR2 is LQKENI. CDR3 bases: TGTGCCAGCTCACCTCGGACAGGTCTCACAGATACGCAGTATTTT. Translated, it gives CASSPRTGLTDTQYF.

The chain links TRBV30 to TRBJ1-5, with 8 positions matching TRBD1. Germline trimming cut 5 bases from V and 4 bases from J; bases unmatched to any gene: 4. This CDR3 spans 13 amino acids. Looked up from germline, CDR1 is GTSNPN and CDR2 is SVGIG (reference sequence). CDR3 DNA sequence: TGTGCCTGGGACAGGGGAGGTAATCAGCCCCAGCATTTT. This translates into CAWDRGGNQPQHF.

This chain links TRBV7-9 with TRBJ2-7, with D possibly being TRBD1 (5 bases). V gave up 2 bases and J gave up 4 bases, with 9 bases separating them. Per the germline V gene, CDR1 is SEHNR and CDR2 is FQNEAQ (reference sequence). This CDR3 contains 13 residues. The DNA of the CDR3 is TGTGCCAGCAGCTTATTTCAGGGATACGAGCAGTACTTC. This codes for CASSLFQGYEQYF. Full variable domain (rest looked up from reference TRBV7-9 and TRBJ2-7): DTGVSQNPRHKITKRGQNVTFRCDPISEHNRLYWYRQTLGQGPEFLTYFQNEAQLEKSRLLSDRFSAERPKGSFSTLEIQRTEQGDSAMYLCASSLFQGYEQYFGPGTRLTVT.

CDR3 region: CASRAGTGGMGQPQHF. The DNA of the CDR3 is TGTGCCAGTAGAGCCGGGACAGGGGGGATGGGCCAGCCCCAGCATTTT. The chain has TRBV19 and TRBJ1-5; TRBD1 matches at 11 bases. The V and J ends lost 6 bases and 7 bases, in that order; junction bases with no gene match: 11. Per the germline V gene, CDR1 is LNHDA and CDR2 is SQIVND (reference sequence). This CDR3 is 16 amino acids long.

Details on this clone: This CDR3 is also generated by other DNA sequences in the sample. DNA for the CDR3: TGTGCCAGCAGTCCAGGACTGATCACTGAAGCTTTCTTT. Translated: CASSPGLITEAFF. J is TRBJ1-1 and V is TRBV7-9, with D uncertain. The germline CDR1 and CDR2 sequences are SEHNR and FQNEAQ (reference sequence). There are 13 residues in the CDR3. V lost 6 bases to trimming and J lost 4 bases, with 12 bases between them.

This clone was seen more than once but under ten times. The chain uses TRBV5-5 and TRBJ2-7; perhaps TRBD1 as D (5 bases). V dropped 0 bases and J dropped 2 bases, with 9 bases sitting between them. CDR1 is SGHKS, CDR2 YYEKEE, per germline (reference sequence). This CDR3 has 14 amino acids. The CDR3 nucleotides are TGTGCCAGCAGCTTGGCCAGGGAACCCTACGAGCAGTACGTC. This gives the protein CASSLAREPYEQYV.

CDR3 sequence (DNA): TGTGCCAGCAGTTACCCACAGGGGGCCTACAATGAGCAGTTCTTC. It is translated as CASSYPQGAYNEQFF. The rearrangement joins TRBV6-5 to TRBJ2-1, with 8 bases identical to TRBD1. Germline lookup yields CDR1 MNHEY and CDR2 SVGAGI. After removal of 2 bases from V and 2 bases from J, the junction contained 2 bases not matched to a gene. The CDR3 contains 15 residues.

The chain uses TRBV7-9 and TRBJ1-1; no definite D call. V lost 5 bases and J lost 1, with 11 bases in between. This CDR3 spans 14 amino acids. Germline-derived CDR1 and CDR2 are SEHNR and FQNEAQ (reference sequence). The CDR3, as DNA: TGTGCCAGCAGCAATAGATCAGGGAACACTGAAGCTTTCTTT. Translation gives CASSNRSGNTEAFF.

This clone was seen once. The J gene is TRBJ1-6, the V gene TRBV18; D remains unclear. V was shortened by 3 bases and J by 0 bases, with 12 bases between the two germline ends. The germline gives CDR1 KGHSH, CDR2 LQKENI. This CDR3 spans 17 amino acids. CDR3 sequence: CASSPYAGVSYNSPLHF. Written as DNA, the CDR3 is TGTGCCAGCTCACCCTATGCAGGCGTCTCCTATAATTCACCCCTCCACTTT.

The CDR3 bases are TGTGCCATCTCAGGGACTGGAAACACCATATATTTT. Its protein product is CAISGTGNTIYF. The rearrangement uses TRBV28 and TRBJ1-3; weak D call: TRBD1 (5 bases). V was pared by 10 bases and J by 2 bases, with 9 bases between. This CDR3 comprises 12 residues. Germline V gene sequence: CDR1 MDHEN, CDR2 SYDVKM.

The V gene is TRBV28, the J gene TRBJ2-7, with 8 bases identical to TRBD2. The CDR3 is 15 amino acids. CDR1 and CDR2 from the germline V gene are MDHEN and SYDVKM. The V segment lost 6 bases and the J segment 1 base; nucleotides outside the gene matches: 8. CDR3 sequence: CASRPGSSGSYEQYF. In nucleotides, the CDR3 is TGTGCCAGCAGGCCTGGGTCTAGCGGGTCCTACGAGCAGTACTTC.

The chain carries TRBV7-6 and TRBJ2-2; 8 nucleotides agree with TRBD1. V was pared by 1 base and J by 5 bases, with 9 bases of the junction left unmatched. Germline values: CDR1 SGHVS, CDR2 FNYEAQ. The CDR3 loop spans 17 amino acids. CDR3 in amino acids: CASSLGVTGATTGELFF. DNA for the CDR3: TGTGCCAGCAGCTTAGGGGTGACAGGGGCCACTACCGGGGAGCTGTTTTTT.

The rearrangement uses TRBV11-3 and TRBJ2-1; a possible D gene is TRBD2 (6 bases). The CDR3 has 15 residues. Trimming took 5 bases from V and 6 from J, leaving 17 bases between them. CDR1 SGHNT and CDR2 YENEEA come from the germline V gene. CDR3: CASSNNFGEVNEQFF. In DNA, the CDR3 is TGTGCCAGCAGCAATAATTTCGGGGAGGTCAATGAGCAGTTCTTC.